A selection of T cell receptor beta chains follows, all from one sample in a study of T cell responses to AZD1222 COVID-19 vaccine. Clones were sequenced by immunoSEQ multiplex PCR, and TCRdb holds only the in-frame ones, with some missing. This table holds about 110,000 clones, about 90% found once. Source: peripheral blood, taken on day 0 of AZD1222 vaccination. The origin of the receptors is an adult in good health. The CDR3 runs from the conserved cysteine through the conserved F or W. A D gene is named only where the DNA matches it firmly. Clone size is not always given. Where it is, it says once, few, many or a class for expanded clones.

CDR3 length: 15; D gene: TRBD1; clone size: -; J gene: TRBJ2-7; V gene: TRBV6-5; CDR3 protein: CASSYSGQGAYEQYF; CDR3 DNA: TGTGCCAGCAGTTACTCAGGGCAGGGGGCGTACGAGCAGTACTTC
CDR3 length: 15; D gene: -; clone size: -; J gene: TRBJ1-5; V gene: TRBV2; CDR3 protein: CASSASPYSNQPQHF; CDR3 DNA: TGTGCCAGCAGTGCCAGCCCATATAGCAATCAGCCCCAGCATTTT
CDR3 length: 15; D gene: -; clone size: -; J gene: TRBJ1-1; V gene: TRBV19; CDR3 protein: CASSPTVRVVTEAFF; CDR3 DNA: TGTGCCAGTAGCCCCACCGTCAGGGTGGTCACTGAAGCTTTCTTT
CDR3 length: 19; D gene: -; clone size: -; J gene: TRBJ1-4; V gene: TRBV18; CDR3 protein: CASSPTGGTLVATNEKLFF; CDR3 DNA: TGTGCCAGCTCACCAACGGGGGGGACCCTAGTTGCAACTAATGAAAAACTGTTTTTT
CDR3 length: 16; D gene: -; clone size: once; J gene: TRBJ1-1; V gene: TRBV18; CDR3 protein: CASSPPGATQNTEAFF; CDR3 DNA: TGTGCCAGCTCACCACCGGGGGCAACCCAGAACACTGAAGCTTTCTTT
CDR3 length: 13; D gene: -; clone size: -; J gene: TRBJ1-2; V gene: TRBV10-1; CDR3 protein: CASSDGPNYGYTF; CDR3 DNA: TGCGCCAGCAGCGACGGACCTAACTATGGCTACACCTTC
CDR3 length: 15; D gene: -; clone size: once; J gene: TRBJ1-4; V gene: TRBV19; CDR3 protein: CASSTRGRGDEKLFF; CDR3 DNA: TGTGCCAGTAGTACCAGGGGTCGAGGAGATGAAAAACTGTTTTTT
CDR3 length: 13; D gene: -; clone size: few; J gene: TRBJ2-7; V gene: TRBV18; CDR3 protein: CASSPGAAYEQYF; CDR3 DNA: TGTGCCAGCTCACCCGGGGCCGCCTACGAGCAGTACTTC
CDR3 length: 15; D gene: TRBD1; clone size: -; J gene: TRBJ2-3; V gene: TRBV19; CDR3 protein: CASSAPGTGADTQYF; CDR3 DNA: TGTGCCAGTAGTGCCCCCGGGACAGGGGCAGATACGCAGTATTTT
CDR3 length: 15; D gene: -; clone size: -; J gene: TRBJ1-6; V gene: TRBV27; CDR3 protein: CASSPQRSYNSPLHF; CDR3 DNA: TGTGCCAGCAGTCCCCAGCGCTCCTATAATTCACCCCTCCACTTT
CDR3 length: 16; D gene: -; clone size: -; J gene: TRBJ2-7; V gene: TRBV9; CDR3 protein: CASSATAGMVNYEQYF; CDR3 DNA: TGTGCCAGCAGCGCCACGGCGGGGATGGTTAACTACGAGCAGTACTTC
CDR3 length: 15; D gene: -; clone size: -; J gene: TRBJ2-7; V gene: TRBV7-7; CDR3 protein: CASSPGTRRPYEQYF; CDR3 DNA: TGTGCCAGCAGCCCCGGGACAAGGCGGCCCTACGAGCAGTACTTC